Sequencing of this TCR beta chain was carried out in a study of blood T cell repertoires in COVID-19. Across the whole study: The cDNA or gDNA used as material had been derived from T cells, B-cell-depleted T cells, or PBMCs.

This table comes from immunoSEQ multiplex PCR, and its TCRdb copy is limited to in-frame clones, with some not included. The table has some 230,000 clones, almost 85% seen once. V lost 7 bases to trimming and J lost 4 bases; unmatched junction nucleotides: 13. The CDR3 sequence is 15 residues long. The germline gives CDR1 SGHNT, CDR2 YYREEE (reference sequence). J is TRBJ2-5 and V is TRBV5-4; TRBD2 matches 7 bases. This sequence was found in a middle-aged man who had recovered from COVID-19. The sequenced material came from PBMCs or T cells enriched from blood (not recorded which). This CDR3 is CASSLRLAVGETQYF. CDR3 sequence (DNA): TGTGCCAGCTCATTGAGGCTAGCGGTGGGAGAGACCCAGTACTTC.